Each of the 25 T cell receptor beta chains below was sequenced from the same sample in a study of Graves' ophthalmopathy and Graves' hyperthyroidism. The authors amplified TCR beta CDR3 regions from RNA transcripts. The library came from an HTBI-primed first-round RT-PCR and a second-round multiplex PCR. In TCRdb, the multiplex PCR reads were re-called with MiXCR into one record per CDR3 protein. The sample includes a few hundred thousand distinct CDR3 sequences, approximately 35% of them seen just once. The specimen sequenced was peripheral blood or thyroid tissue (not recorded which). These receptors were collected from an adult man with Graves' hyperthyroidism.

This sequence joins TRBV7-3 and TRBJ1-5; D is possibly TRBD1 (5 bases). Trimming pared 5 bases from V and 2 bases from J, leaving 13 bases between. This CDR3 region has 15 residues. CDR1 and CDR2 (germline): SGHTA, FQGTGA. CDR3: CASSPDWGGNQPQHF. The CDR3, as DNA: TGTGCCAGCAGCCCGGACTGGGGGGGCAATCAGCCCCAGCATTTT.

This clonotype was seen more than once but under ten times. The gene calls are TRBV9 and TRBJ2-3, with 9 bases identical to TRBD2. The length of the CDR3 is 14 residues. V shed 3 bases and J 8 bases; nucleotides not matched to a gene: 7. Germline V gene data show CDR1 as SGDLS and CDR2 as YYNGEE. CDR3 sequence: CASSAGLASSTQYF. Written as DNA, the CDR3 is TGTGCCAGCAGCGCCGGACTAGCGTCGAGTACGCAGTATTTT.

The chain is built from TRBV19 and TRBJ2-2, with TRBD2 identical over 11 bases. With 6 bases clipped from V and 3 bases from J, the junction kept 3 bases outside the gene matches. Per the germline V gene, CDR1 is LNHDA and CDR2 is SQIVND (reference sequence). This CDR3 has 15 amino acids. The CDR3 DNA sequence: TGTGCCAGTAGGGTAGCGGGAGGGCACACCGGGGAGCTGTTTTTT. It codes for CASRVAGGHTGELFF.

The chain has TRBV6-1 and TRBJ1-5; D not resolved. Looked up from germline, CDR1 is MNHNS and CDR2 is SASEGT. The CDR3 covers 17 residues. V lost 0 bases and J 2 bases, leaving 14 bases between the germline ends. This CDR3 is CASSEAFSRFGNQPQHF. The CDR3 DNA sequence: TGTGCCAGCAGTGAAGCGTTCAGCCGATTCGGCAATCAGCCCCAGCATTTT.

This clonotype was counted at least ten times. J is TRBJ2-5 and V is TRBV7-9; the match to TRBD1 covers 8 bases. The length of the CDR3 is 15 residues. From germline, CDR1 is SEHNR and CDR2 FQNEAQ (reference sequence). Losses at the gene ends were 7 bases for V and 1 base for J; bases not matched to a gene: 8. Written as DNA, the CDR3 is TGTGCCAGCACCTTCGCCGGGACAGGCCAAGAGACCCAGTACTTC. It encodes CASTFAGTGQETQYF.

This clonotype has ten or more counts. CDR3 in DNA: TGTGCCAGCACCTCTAGCGGGAGCGGCCACGAGCAGTACTTC. Translation: CASTSSGSGHEQYF. V and J are TRBV7-9 and TRBJ2-7; 10 nucleotides line up with TRBD2. CDR3 length: 14 amino acids. The trim removed 7 bases at V and 5 bases at J, leaving 8 bases unmatched. Germline V gene data show CDR1 as SEHNR and CDR2 as FQNEAQ (reference sequence).

As regards this clonotype: This may come from a read error, since a much larger clone is one base off. The V gene is TRBV3-1, the J gene TRBJ1-6; D is unresolved. Germline V gene sequence: CDR1 LGHDT, CDR2 YNNKEL (reference sequence). The CDR3 has 13 amino acids. CDR3: CVSSQALNSPLHF. CDR3 nucleotide sequence: TGTGTCAGCAGCCAGGCCTTAAATTCACCCCTCCACTTT.

This clonotype appeared many times. The chain employs TRBV20-1 and TRBJ2-2, with D possibly being TRBD2 (6 bases). The V end was cut by 6 bases, the J end by 2 bases, with 13 bases between. The length of the CDR3 is 14 residues. Germline CDR1 reads DFQATT; CDR2 reads SNEGSKA (reference sequence). CDR3 DNA: TGCAGTGCCCCTCTCGGGACTAACACCGGGGAGCTGTTTTTT. It is translated as CSAPLGTNTGELFF.

The V gene is TRBV24-1, the J gene TRBJ2-1; tentative D call: TRBD2 (6 bases). V was cut by 0 bases and J by 6 bases, with 11 bases left in between. This CDR3 is 15 amino acids long. Germline V CDR1 and CDR2: KGHDR, SFDVKD. The DNA for the CDR3 is TGTGCCACCAGTGATTTGGGGCGGGACCCCAATGAGCAGTTCTTC. It encodes CATSDLGRDPNEQFF.

This clonotype was observed many times. The V gene is TRBV7-6, the J gene TRBJ2-5; tentatively, D is TRBD1 (5 bases). This CDR3 has 17 residues. V dropped 1 base and J dropped 3 bases, with 18 bases sitting between them. Germline V gives CDR1 SGHVS, CDR2 FNYEAQ. The CDR3 coding sequence is TGTGCCAGCAGCTTAGAAGTCCCCGGCAGGGCCGAAGAGACCCAGTACTTC. Its protein product is CASSLEVPGRAEETQYF.

This clonotype was seen ten or more times. The rearrangement links TRBV7-9 to TRBJ2-6; unclear D gene. The V end lost 5 bases, the J end lost 0 bases, and 11 bases lay between the germline ends. Germline CDR1 is SEHNR and CDR2 is FQNEAQ (reference sequence). CDR3 length equals 16 residues. The chain's CDR3 is CASSAEVSSGANVLTF. CDR3 nucleotide sequence: TGTGCCAGCAGCGCCGAAGTTAGCTCTGGGGCCAACGTCCTGACTTTC.

This clonotype was detected a few times. Germline is not matched at one junction end, which may reflect a read error. This chain joins TRBV30 and TRBJ1-1, with D maybe TRBD1 (6 bases). CDR1 is GTSNPN, CDR2 SVGIG, per germline (reference sequence). This CDR3 region has 14 residues. CDR3 sequence: CAWSLTGNVAETFF. CDR3 in DNA: TGTGCCTGGAGTCTAACAGGGAATGTGGCTGAAACTTTCTTT.

This clonotype was observed a few times. The chain's CDR3 is CASSGMGLAGAGELFF. As DNA, the CDR3 is TGTGCCAGCAGTGGGATGGGACTAGCTGGCGCCGGGGAGCTGTTTTTT. J is TRBJ2-2 and V is TRBV12-3 or TRBV12-4; 9 positions match TRBD2. Unmatched junction bases numbered 10, after V lost 5 bases and J lost 6 bases. The CDR3 is made up of 16 amino acids.

This clonotype was seen a handful of times. The V and J genes are TRBV5-4 and TRBJ2-7; possible D gene TRBD2, 5 bases. Trimming left V 5 bases short and J 6 bases short, with 21 bases between. The CDR3 consists of 15 residues. The germline V gene has CDR1 SGHNT and CDR2 YYREEE (reference sequence). DNA of the CDR3: TGTGCCAGCAGGAATACGGGGTCTCACCTCGCCGAGCAGTACTTC. It translates to CASRNTGSHLAEQYF.

CDR3 nucleotides: TGTGCCAGCAGCCAACGACAGGGATTAGGGCAAGAGACCCAGTACTTC. This codes for CASSQRQGLGQETQYF. The V gene is TRBV14, the J gene TRBJ2-5; 7 nucleotides line up with TRBD1. The length of the CDR3 is 16 residues. J was trimmed by 2 bases and V by 2 bases; bases with no gene match: 8. Germline lookup yields CDR1 SGHDN and CDR2 FVKESK.

The V call is TRBV7-2, the J call TRBJ2-5; 9 bases fit TRBD1. The CDR3 extends over 15 amino acids. V shed 5 bases, J shed 1 base, and the junction held 5 bases outside the gene matches. CDR1 SGHTA and CDR2 FQGNSA come from the germline V gene. The CDR3 nucleotides are TGTGCCAGCAGCCAAGACAGGGGGGTCCAAGAGACCCAGTACTTC. This sequence encodes CASSQDRGVQETQYF.

The V and J genes are TRBV6-5 and TRBJ1-4; 7 nucleotides line up with TRBD1. The CDR3 extends over 14 amino acids. The germline V gene encodes CDR1 MNHEY and CDR2 SVGAGI. Trimming removed 4 bases from V and 8 bases from J; junction bases left unmatched: 7. The CDR3 loop is CASSFDRVGEKLFF. The CDR3, as DNA: TGTGCCAGCAGTTTTGACAGGGTAGGGGAAAAACTGTTTTTT.

This rearrangement joins TRBV20-1 to TRBJ2-1; 11 positions match TRBD2. The CDR3 is 13 residues long. CDR1 and CDR2 from the germline V gene are DFQATT and SNEGSKA (reference sequence). The V and J ends lost 3 bases and 7 bases, in that order; junction bases with no gene match: 2. CDR3 DNA sequence: TGCAGTGCTAGGACTAGCGGGGTAAATGAGCAGTTCTTC. Amino acid sequence: CSARTSGVNEQFF.

Comment on this clonotype: One base away lies a much larger clone, so this may be a sequencing read error. The CDR3 DNA reads as TGTGCCAGCAGCCCCCTTCCCGGGCGCAGCTACACCTTC. Amino acid sequence: CASSPLPGRSYTF. V usage is TRBV7-8 and J usage is TRBJ1-2; D gene uncertain. The germline CDR1 and CDR2 sequences are SGHVS and FQNEAQ. Trimming cost V 5 bases and J 9 bases, with 16 bases left between them. The CDR3 has 13 amino acids.

This clonotype was recorded only once. V gene TRBV7-2 combines with J gene TRBJ1-3; the D gene is possibly TRBD1 (5 bases). Per the germline V gene, CDR1 is SGHTA and CDR2 is FQGNSA. Trimming removed 6 bases from V and 2 bases from J, with 17 bases in between. This CDR3 region has 16 residues. CDR3 residues: CASRRVGDHPGNTIYF. The DNA of the CDR3 is TGTGCCAGCAGGCGGGTGGGGGATCACCCTGGAAACACCATATATTTT.

The chain couples TRBV10-3 to TRBJ2-7; unclear D gene. With 4 bases removed from V and 10 bases from J, the gap between germline ends came to 14 bases. The CDR3 is 12 amino acids. Germline V gene data show CDR1 as ENHRY and CDR2 as SYGVKD. The CDR3, as DNA: TGTGCCATCAGTGCAGGAATCCTAAAACAGTACTTC. This translates into CAISAGILKQYF.

Only a few counts were recorded for this clonotype. The J gene is TRBJ1-1, the V gene TRBV6-5; D not resolved. Germline CDR1 is MNHEY and CDR2 is SVGAGI. CDR3 length equals 15 residues. The germline V and J ends were trimmed by 5 bases and 6 bases, with 19 bases remaining between them. The CDR3 coding sequence is TGTGCCAGCAGTAACAGTGCCAGTCTTCACCCTGAAGCTTTCTTT. It codes for CASSNSASLHPEAFF.

This clonotype was recorded at least ten times. This chain uses TRBV10-3 with TRBJ2-7; weak D call: TRBD1 (5 bases). Germline loops: CDR1 ENHRY, CDR2 SYGVKD. This CDR3 contains 15 residues. V shed 3 bases and J shed 4 bases, with 16 bases lying between them. CDR3 residues: CAISDAGQGEYEQYF. The CDR3 DNA reads TGTGCCATCAGTGATGCTGGGCAGGGCGAGTACGAGCAGTACTTC.

This clonotype showed up many times. The CDR3 DNA is TGTGCCAGCAGCGCCAGTACCGGAGGAAACACCATATATTTT. Translation gives CASSASTGGNTIYF. The chain carries TRBV5-8 and TRBJ1-3; no firm D call. The CDR3 runs 14 residues. Trimming cost V 4 bases and J 4 bases, with 12 bases left between them. Looked up from germline, CDR1 is SGHTS and CDR2 is YDEGEE.

This clonotype was seen at least ten times. This chain links TRBV19 with TRBJ1-4, with unresolved D. Trimming cost V 6 bases and J 3 bases, with 20 bases left between them. The CDR3 totals 17 residues. Germline assignment: CDR1 LNHDA and CDR2 SQIVND (reference sequence). CDR3 sequence: CASSHAGPGRANEKLFF. For the CDR3, the DNA is TGTGCCAGTAGCCATGCCGGACCGGGGAGGGCTAATGAAAAACTGTTTTTT.